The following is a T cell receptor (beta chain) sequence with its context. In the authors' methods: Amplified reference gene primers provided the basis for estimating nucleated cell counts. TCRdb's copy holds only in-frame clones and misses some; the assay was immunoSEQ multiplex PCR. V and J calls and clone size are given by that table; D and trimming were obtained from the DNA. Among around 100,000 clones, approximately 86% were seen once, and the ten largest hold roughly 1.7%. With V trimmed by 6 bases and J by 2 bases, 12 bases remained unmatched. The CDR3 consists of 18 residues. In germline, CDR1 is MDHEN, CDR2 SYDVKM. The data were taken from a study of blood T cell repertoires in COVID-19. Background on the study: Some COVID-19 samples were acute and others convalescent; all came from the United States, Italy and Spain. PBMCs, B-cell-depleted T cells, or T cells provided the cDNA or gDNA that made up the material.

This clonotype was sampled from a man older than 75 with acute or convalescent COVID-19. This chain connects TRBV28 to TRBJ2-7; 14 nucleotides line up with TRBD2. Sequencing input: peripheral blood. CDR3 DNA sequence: TGTGCCAGCAGCCTCTATACGGGACTAGCGGGAGCCCCCTACGAGCAGTACTTC. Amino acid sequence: CASSLYTGLAGAPYEQYF.